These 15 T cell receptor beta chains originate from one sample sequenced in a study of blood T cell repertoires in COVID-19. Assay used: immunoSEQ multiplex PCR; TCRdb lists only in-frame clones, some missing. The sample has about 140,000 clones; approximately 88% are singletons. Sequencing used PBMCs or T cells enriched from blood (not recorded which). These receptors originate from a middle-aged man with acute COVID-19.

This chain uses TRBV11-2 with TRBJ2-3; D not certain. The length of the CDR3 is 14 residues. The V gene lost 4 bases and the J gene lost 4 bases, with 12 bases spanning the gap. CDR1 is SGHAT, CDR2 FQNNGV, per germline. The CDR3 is CASSSLRQPDTQYF. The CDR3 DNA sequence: TGTGCCAGCAGCTCCCTCCGACAACCAGATACGCAGTATTTT.

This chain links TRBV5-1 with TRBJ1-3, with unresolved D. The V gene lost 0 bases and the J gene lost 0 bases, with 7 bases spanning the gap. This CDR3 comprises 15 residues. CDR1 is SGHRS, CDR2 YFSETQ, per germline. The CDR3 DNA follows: TGCGCCAGCAGCTTGGGTCGACTCTCTGGAAACACCATATATTTT. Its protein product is CASSLGRLSGNTIYF.

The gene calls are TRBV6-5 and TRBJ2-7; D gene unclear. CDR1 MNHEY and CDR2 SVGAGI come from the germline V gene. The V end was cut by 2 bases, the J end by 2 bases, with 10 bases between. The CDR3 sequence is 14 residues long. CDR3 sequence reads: CASSYGDTTYEQYF. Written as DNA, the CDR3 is TGTGCCAGCAGTTACGGCGACACGACCTACGAGCAGTACTTC.

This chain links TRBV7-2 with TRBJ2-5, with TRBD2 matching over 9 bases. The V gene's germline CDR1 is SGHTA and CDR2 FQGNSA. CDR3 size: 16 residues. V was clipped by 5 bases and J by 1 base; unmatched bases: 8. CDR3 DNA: TGTGCCAGCAGCCCGCTCGGAGCGGGGGGCCAAGAGACCCAGTACTTC. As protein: CASSPLGAGGQETQYF.

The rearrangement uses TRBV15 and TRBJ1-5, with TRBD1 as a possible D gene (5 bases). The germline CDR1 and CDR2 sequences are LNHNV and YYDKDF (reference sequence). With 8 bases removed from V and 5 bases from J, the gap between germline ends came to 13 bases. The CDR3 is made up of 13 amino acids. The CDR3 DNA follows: TGTGCCACCCGGGGACTTGGGGATCAGCCCCAGCATTTT. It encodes CATRGLGDQPQHF. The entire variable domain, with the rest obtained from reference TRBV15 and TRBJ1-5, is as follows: DAMVIQNPRYQVTQFGKPVTLSCSQTLNHNVMYWYQQKSSQAPKLLFHYYDKDFNNEADTPDNFQSRRPNTSFCFLDIRSPGLGDTAMYLCATRGLGDQPQHFGDGTRLSIL.

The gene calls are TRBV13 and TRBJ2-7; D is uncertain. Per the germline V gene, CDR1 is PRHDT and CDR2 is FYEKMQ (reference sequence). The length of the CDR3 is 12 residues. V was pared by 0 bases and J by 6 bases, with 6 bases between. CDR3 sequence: CASSLGLGEQYF. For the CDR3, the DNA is TGTGCCAGCAGCTTAGGACTCGGCGAGCAGTACTTC.

The CDR3 nucleotides are TGCAGCGTGGCCGGGCAGCCCCAGCATTTT. This gives the protein CSVAGQPQHF. This chain connects TRBV20-1 to TRBJ1-5; D unresolved. CDR1 is DFQATT and CDR2 is SNEGSKA in the germline V gene (reference sequence). This CDR3 has 10 residues.

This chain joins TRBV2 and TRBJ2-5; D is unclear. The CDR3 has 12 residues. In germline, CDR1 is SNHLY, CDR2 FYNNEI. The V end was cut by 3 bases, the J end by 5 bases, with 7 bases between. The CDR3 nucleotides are TGTGCCAGCAGTGACGTTCTGGAGACCCAGTACTTC. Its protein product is CASSDVLETQYF.

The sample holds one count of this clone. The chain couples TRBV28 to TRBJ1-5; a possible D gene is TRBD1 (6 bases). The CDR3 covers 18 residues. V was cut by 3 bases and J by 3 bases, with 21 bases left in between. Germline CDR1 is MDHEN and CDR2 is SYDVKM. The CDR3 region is CASSFSPGGDRYNQPQHF. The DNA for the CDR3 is TGTGCCAGCAGTTTTTCCCCGGGGGGCGACAGGTACAATCAGCCCCAGCATTTT.

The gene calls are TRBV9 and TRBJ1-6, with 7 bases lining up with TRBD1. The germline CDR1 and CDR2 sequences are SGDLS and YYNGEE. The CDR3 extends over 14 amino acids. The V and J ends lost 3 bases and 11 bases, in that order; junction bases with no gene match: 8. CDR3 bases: TGTGCCAGCAGCGGCACAGGGGAATGGGCACCCCTCCACTTT. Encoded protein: CASSGTGEWAPLHF.

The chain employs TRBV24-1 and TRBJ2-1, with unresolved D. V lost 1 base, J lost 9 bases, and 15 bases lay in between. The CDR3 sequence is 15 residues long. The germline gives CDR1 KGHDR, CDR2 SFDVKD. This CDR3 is CATSDLTDLNSEQFF. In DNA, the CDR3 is TGTGCCACCAGTGATTTAACAGATCTTAACAGTGAGCAGTTCTTC.

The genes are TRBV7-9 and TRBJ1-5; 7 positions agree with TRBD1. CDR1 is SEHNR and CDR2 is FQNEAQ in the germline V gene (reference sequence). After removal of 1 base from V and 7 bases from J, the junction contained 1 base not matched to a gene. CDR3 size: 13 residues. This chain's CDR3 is CASSLVGQQPQHF. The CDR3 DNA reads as TGTGCCAGCAGCTTAGTGGGACAGCAGCCCCAGCATTTT.

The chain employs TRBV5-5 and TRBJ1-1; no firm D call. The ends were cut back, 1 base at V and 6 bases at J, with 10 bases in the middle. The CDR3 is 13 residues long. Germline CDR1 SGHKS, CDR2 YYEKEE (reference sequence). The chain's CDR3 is CASSLPTRAEAFF. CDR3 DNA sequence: TGTGCCAGCAGCTTGCCGACACGAGCTGAAGCTTTCTTT.

CDR3 region: CASSPTRGGEKLFF. In DNA, the CDR3 is TGTGCCAGCAGTCCGACCAGAGGGGGAGAAAAACTGTTTTTT. The chain joins TRBV3-1 (or the pseudogene TRBV3-2) to TRBJ1-4; D perhaps matches TRBD1 (6 bases). The ends were cut back, 6 bases at V and 8 bases at J, with 16 bases in the middle. The V gene's germline CDR1 is LGHDT and CDR2 YNNKEL (reference sequence). The CDR3 runs 14 residues.

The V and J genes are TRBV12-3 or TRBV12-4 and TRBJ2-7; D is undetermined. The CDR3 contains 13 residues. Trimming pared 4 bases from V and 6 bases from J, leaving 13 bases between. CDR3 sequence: CASSSVASGEQYF. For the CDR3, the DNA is TGTGCCAGCAGTTCAGTGGCTTCGGGCGAGCAGTACTTC.